This T cell receptor (beta chain) was sequenced for a study of blood T cell repertoires in COVID-19. Generated by immunoSEQ multiplex PCR, the TCRdb table keeps only in-frame clones and is missing some. This table has 250,000 or so clones, about 89% appearing once. Germline trimming cut 0 bases from V and 1 base from J; bases unmatched to any gene: 5. Germline CDR1 SGHRS, CDR2 YFSETQ. The CDR3 extends over 16 amino acids. The source material was peripheral blood. The genes are TRBV5-1 and TRBJ1-2; 8 nucleotides agree with TRBD1. The origin of this receptor is a man aged 40-50 years with active or convalescent COVID-19. The CDR3 nucleotides are TGCGCCAGCAGCTTGGAAGGACAGGGATTTAACTATGGCTACACCTTC. Its protein product is CASSLEGQGFNYGYTF.